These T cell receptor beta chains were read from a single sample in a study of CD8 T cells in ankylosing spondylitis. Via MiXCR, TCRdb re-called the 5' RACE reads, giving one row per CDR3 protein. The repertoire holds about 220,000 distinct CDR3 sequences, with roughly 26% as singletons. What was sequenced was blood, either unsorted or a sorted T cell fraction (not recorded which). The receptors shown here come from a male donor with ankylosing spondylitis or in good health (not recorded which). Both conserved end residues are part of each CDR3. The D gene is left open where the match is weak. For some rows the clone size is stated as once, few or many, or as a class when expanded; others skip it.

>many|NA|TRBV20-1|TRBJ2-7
TGCAGTGCGCCGGGACAAGAAAAGGTCTACGAGCAGTACTTC
CSAPGQEKVYEQYF
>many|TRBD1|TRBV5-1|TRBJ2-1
TGCGCCAGCAGCTTGGCCCCGGGACAGGGGGCCGGCAATGAGCAGTTCTTC
CASSLAPGQGAGNEQFF
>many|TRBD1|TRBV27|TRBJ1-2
TGTGCCAGCAGCCGCGGACAGGGGGCGATCTATGGCTACACCTTC
CASSRGQGAIYGYTF
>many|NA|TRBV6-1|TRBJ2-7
TGTGCCAGCAGAAGGACAGTTAGCTCCTACGAGCAGTACTTC
CASRRTVSSYEQYF
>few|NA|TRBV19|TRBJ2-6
TGTGCCAGTAGTATACCAGGTGGGGCTCCCCGGGACGGAGGCTCTGGGGCCAACGTCCTGACTTTC
CASSIPGGAPRDGGSGANVLTF
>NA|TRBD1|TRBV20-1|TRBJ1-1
TGCAGCAGGGGGGCCCCTGAAGCTTTCTTT
CSRGAPEAFF
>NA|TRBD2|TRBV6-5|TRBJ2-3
TGTGCCAGCAGTTTGGGACTAGCGGGGTTCACAGATACGCAGTATTTT
CASSLGLAGFTDTQYF
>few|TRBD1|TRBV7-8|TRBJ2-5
TGTGCCAGCAGCTCAACAGGGGCGAACCTTAAGACCCAGTACTTC
CASSSTGANLKTQYF
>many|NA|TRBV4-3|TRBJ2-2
TGCGCCAGCAGCCAACACGGAGACAAAAACACCGGGGAGCTGTTTTTT
CASSQHGDKNTGELFF
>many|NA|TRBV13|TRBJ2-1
TGTGCCAGCAGCGGGGGGAAAAGCGCCTACAATGAGCAGTTCTTC
CASSGGKSAYNEQFF
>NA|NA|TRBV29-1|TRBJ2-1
TGCAGCGTCCTCACTTCGGGACTCCCGGCGCAGTTCTTC
CSVLTSGLPAQFF
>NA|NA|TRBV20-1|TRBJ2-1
TGCAGCGGGGGCGGATACGAGCAGTTCTTC
CSGGGYEQFF
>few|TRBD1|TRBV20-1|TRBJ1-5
TGCAGTGCTGCCCGACAGGGGGCGGGTCAGCCCCAGCATTTT
CSAARQGAGQPQHF
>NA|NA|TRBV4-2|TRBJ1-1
TGTGCCAGCAGCCTCTCCGGTGGAAGGGACACTGAAGCTTTCTTT
CASSLSGGRDTEAFF
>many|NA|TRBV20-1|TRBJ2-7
TGCAGTGCTACGGGGCAGAAGCAGTACTTC
CSATGQKQYF
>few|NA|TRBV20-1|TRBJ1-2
TGCAGTGCTAGAACTCAGGGCTCAGATGGCTACACCTTC
CSARTQGSDGYTF
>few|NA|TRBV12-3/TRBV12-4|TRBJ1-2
TGTGCCAGCAGTTTTTCCGGCTATGGCTACACCTTC
CASSFSGYGYTF
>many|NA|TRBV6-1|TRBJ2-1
TGTGCCAGCAGTCCGAGCACCAGTTCCCAGTTCTTC
CASSPSTSSQFF
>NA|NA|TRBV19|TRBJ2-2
TGTGCCAGTAGGTTCTACGGGAGTATTTTAACCGGGGAGCTGTTTTTT
CASRFYGSILTGELFF
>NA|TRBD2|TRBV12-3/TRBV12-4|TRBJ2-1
TGTGCCAGCAGACCTAGCGGGAGTGGCGATGAGCAGTTCTTC
CASRPSGSGDEQFF
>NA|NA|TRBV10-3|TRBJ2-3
TGTGCCATCAACAAGGAGGGCGGGACAGATACGCAGTATTTT
CAINKEGGTDTQYF
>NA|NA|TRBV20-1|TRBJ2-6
TGCAGTGCTAGAGATCTAGGTGGGGCCAACGTCCTGACTTTC
CSARDLGGANVLTF
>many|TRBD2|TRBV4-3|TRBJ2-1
TGCGCCAGCAGCCATGAACTAGCGGGAGCTCGGAATGAGCAGTTCTTC
CASSHELAGARNEQFF
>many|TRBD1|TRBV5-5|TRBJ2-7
TGTGCCAGCAGCTTTCAGGACAGGGGACTCTACGAGCAGTACTTC
CASSFQDRGLYEQYF
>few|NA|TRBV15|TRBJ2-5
TGTGCCACCAGCAGCAACCGGGCCCAAGAGACCCAGTACTTC
CATSSNRAQETQYF
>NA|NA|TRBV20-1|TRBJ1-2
TGCAGTGCTCAGGGCGCAGCTAACTATGGCTACACCTTC
CSAQGAANYGYTF
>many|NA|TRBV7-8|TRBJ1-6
TGTGCCAGCACTCCCGAGGGGGGTGTATATAATTCACCCCTCCACTTT
CASTPEGGVYNSPLHF